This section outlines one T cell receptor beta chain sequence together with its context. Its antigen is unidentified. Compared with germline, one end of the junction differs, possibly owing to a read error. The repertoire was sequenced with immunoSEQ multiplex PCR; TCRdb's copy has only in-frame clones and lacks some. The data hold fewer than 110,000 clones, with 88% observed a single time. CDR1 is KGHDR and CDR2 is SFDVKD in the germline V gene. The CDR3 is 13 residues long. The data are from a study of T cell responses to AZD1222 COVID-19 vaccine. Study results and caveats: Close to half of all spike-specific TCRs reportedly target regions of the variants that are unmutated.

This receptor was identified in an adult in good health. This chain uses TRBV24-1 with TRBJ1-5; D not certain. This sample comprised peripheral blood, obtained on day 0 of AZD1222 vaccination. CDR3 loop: CATSYGSNQPQHF. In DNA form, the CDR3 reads TGTGCCACCAGTTATGGGAGCAACCAGCCCCAGCATTTT.